This T cell receptor beta chain emerged from a study of OX40 agonist ivuxolimab in advanced cancers. In the study overall: Patients with hepatocellular carcinoma, melanoma, renal cell or head and neck cancer made up the dose-escalation patients. Overall study findings and caveats: Within 6 weeks, CD4+ and CD8+ blood T cells expanded clonally at 0.1 to 3.0 mg/kg. The study found that CD8+ T cells averaged more expanded clones than CD4+.

The length of the CDR3 is 13 residues. Deletions cut 1 base from V and 3 bases from J, with 7 bases between. Germline assignment: CDR1 MGHRA and CDR2 YSYEKL. Libraries were prepared by immunoSEQ multiplex PCR; TCRdb keeps only in-frame clonotypes and omits some of them. The table records tens of thousands of clones, about 80% of them present only once. With regard to this clone: Its antigen is not identified.

The clonotype comes from an adult with an advanced solid tumor such as melanoma, head and neck, liver or kidney cancer. The chain carries TRBV4-1 and TRBJ2-7; no reliable D call. This specimen was CD4+ or CD8+ T cells sorted from blood, taken in a trial of the OX40 agonist ivuxolimab. CDR3 sequence (DNA): TGCGCCAGCAGCCAAGCTGAGAGCTACGAGCAGTACTTC. The encoded protein is CASSQAESYEQYF.